A selection of T cell receptor beta chains follows, all from one sample in a study of blood T cell repertoires in COVID-19. Assay used: immunoSEQ multiplex PCR; TCRdb lists only in-frame clones, some missing. The profile shows roughly 380,000 clones, 85% to 90% of them singletons. The sample comprised PBMCs or T cells enriched from blood (not recorded which). The receptors stem from a woman between 25 and 40 years old who had been exposed to COVID-19. The CDR3 runs from the conserved cysteine through the conserved F or W. A D gene is named only where the DNA matches it firmly. A clone size is listed for some rows: how often the clone was seen (once, few, many), or a class if it is expanded.

once	NA	TRBV28	TRBJ1-6	TGTGCCAGCAACAGGGACAAGAGCTCCTATAATTCACCCCTCCACTTT	CASNRDKSSYNSPLHF
NA	NA	TRBV27	TRBJ1-1	TGTGCCAGCAGTTTATCGCTCCAGGGAACTGAAGCTTTCTTT	CASSLSLQGTEAFF
NA	TRBD2	TRBV20-1	TRBJ2-7	TGCAGTGCTAGTAGGGCTAGCGGGAGACCCGAGCAGTACTTC	CSASRASGRPEQYF
NA	TRBD2	TRBV7-9	TRBJ2-7	TGTGCCAGCAGCCGACCGGGACTAGCCACCCGGTACGAGCAGTACTTC	CASSRPGLATRYEQYF
NA	NA	TRBV7-3	TRBJ1-1	TGTGCCAGCAGCTTAATAGGTGACGGACATGAAGCTTTCTTT	CASSLIGDGHEAFF
few	TRBD2	TRBV27	TRBJ2-7	TGTGCCAGCAGTTGGTCTAGCGGGAGGGGTGAGCAGTACTTC	CASSWSSGRGEQYF
NA	TRBD2	TRBV7-9	TRBJ2-7	TGTGCCAGCAGCTTGGCCCTAGCGGGAGCTACCTACGAGCAGTACTTC	CASSLALAGATYEQYF
NA	NA	TRBV5-1	TRBJ2-7	TGCGCCAGCAGCTTGGACGGGATCTCCTACGAGCAGTACTTC	CASSLDGISYEQYF
NA	TRBD1	TRBV30	TRBJ2-3	TGTGCCTGGGACAGGGGGCTAGCGCCAGATACGCAGTATTTT	CAWDRGLAPDTQYF
NA	NA	TRBV7-8	TRBJ1-1	TGTGCCAGCAGCACCGCGGATGAAGCTTTCTTT	CASSTADEAFF
once	NA	TRBV24-1	TRBJ1-2	TGTGCCACCAGTCCAGGGAGGGCGGCCGCTGGCTATGGCTACACCTTC	CATSPGRAAAGYGYTF
NA	NA	TRBV3-1/TRBV3-2	TRBJ2-1	TGTGCCAGCAGCCAAGACCGTTACAATGAGCAGTTCTTC	CASSQDRYNEQFF
NA	NA	TRBV10-2	TRBJ1-2	TGCGCCAGCAGTGAGTATGGTCAGATCTATGGCTACACCTTC	CASSEYGQIYGYTF
NA	TRBD1	TRBV2	TRBJ1-4	TGTGCCAGCAGTGAGCAGGGGGTAATGCTGTTTTTT	CASSEQGVMLFF
NA	TRBD1	TRBV2	TRBJ2-5	TGTGCCAACAAGCGGGACAGGGGGTCTCAAGAGACCCAGTACTTC	CANKRDRGSQETQYF
NA	NA	TRBV5-1	TRBJ2-5	TGCGCCAGCAGCTTGGTGCCAGGGGCACCCCCACAAGAGACCCAGTACTTC	CASSLVPGAPPQETQYF
NA	NA	TRBV5-6	TRBJ1-6	TGTGCCAGCAGCTTGGAAAGTGCGAGCCCTCATTCACCCCTCCACTTT	CASSLESASPHSPLHF
NA	TRBD1	TRBV5-1	TRBJ1-5	TGCGCCAGCAGCCCCACGGGACAGTCCGATAGCAATCAGCCCCAGCATTTT	CASSPTGQSDSNQPQHF
NA	NA	TRBV3-1/TRBV3-2	TRBJ2-7	TGTGCCAGCAGCCAAGGGGTGGCAGGGGCCGTCTACGAGCAGTACTTC	CASSQGVAGAVYEQYF
NA	TRBD1	TRBV27	TRBJ2-1	TGTGCCAGCAGTTTATGGGGCCGGGACAGGGGCTATGAGCAGTTCTTC	CASSLWGRDRGYEQFF
NA	NA	TRBV24-1	TRBJ1-1	TGTGCCACCAGTGATTCGCAGGGCAACACTGAAGCTTTCTTT	CATSDSQGNTEAFF
NA	TRBD2	TRBV28	TRBJ2-6	TGTGCCAGCAGTTCTTCTAGCGGTGACTCTGGGGCCAACGTCCTGACTTTC	CASSSSSGDSGANVLTF
NA	NA	TRBV7-3	TRBJ1-1	TGTGCCAGCAGCCCCCCCGGGAACACTGAAGCTTTCTTT	CASSPPGNTEAFF
NA	NA	TRBV5-4	TRBJ2-5	TGTGCCAGCAGCTTTCCCCCGGGCCGAGCGGAGGAGACCCAGTACTTC	CASSFPPGRAEETQYF
NA	TRBD1	TRBV9	TRBJ1-1	TGTGCCAGCAGCATTAGCGGGGGGACAGCCCTGAACACTGAAGCTTTCTTT	CASSISGGTALNTEAFF
NA	TRBD2	TRBV19	TRBJ2-3	TGTGCCAGTAAGACTAGCGGGAGAGATACGCAGTATTTT	CASKTSGRDTQYF
NA	TRBD2	TRBV5-8	TRBJ2-7	TGTGCCAGCAGCTTGGCCATTACTAGCGGGAGACCCTACGAGCAGTACTTC	CASSLAITSGRPYEQYF
NA	NA	TRBV19	TRBJ2-7	TGTGCCAGTAGTCCGACGGACTTGGGGGAGCAGTACTTC	CASSPTDLGEQYF
NA	NA	TRBV23-1	TRBJ2-3	TGCGCCAGCAGTCTAGATACAGATACGCAGTATTTT	CASSLDTDTQYF
NA	NA	TRBV30	TRBJ2-1	TGTGCCTGGACAGTCACCAATGAGCAGTTCTTC	CAWTVTNEQFF
NA	NA	TRBV28	TRBJ1-1	TGTGCCAGCAGTTTAGGCCTCCACCGTGGTGAAGCTTTCTTT	CASSLGLHRGEAFF
NA	NA	TRBV10-3	TRBJ2-5	TGTGCCATCAGTGAAATTGGGGGCAGAGGGGAAGAGACCCAGTACTTC	CAISEIGGRGEETQYF
NA	NA	TRBV7-2	TRBJ1-3	TGTGCCAGCAGCTTGTATGGAGGGCACTCTGGAAACACCATATATTTT	CASSLYGGHSGNTIYF